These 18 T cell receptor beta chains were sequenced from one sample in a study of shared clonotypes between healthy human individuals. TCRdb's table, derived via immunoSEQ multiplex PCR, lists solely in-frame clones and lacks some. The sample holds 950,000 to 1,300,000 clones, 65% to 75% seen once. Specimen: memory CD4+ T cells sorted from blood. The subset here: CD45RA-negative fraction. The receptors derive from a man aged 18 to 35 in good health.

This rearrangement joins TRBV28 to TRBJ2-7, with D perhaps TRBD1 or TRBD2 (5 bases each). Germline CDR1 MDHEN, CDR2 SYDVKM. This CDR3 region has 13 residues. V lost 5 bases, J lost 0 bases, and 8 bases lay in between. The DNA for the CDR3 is TGTGCCAGCAGTCCGGGGCACTCCTACGAGCAGTACTTC. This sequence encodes CASSPGHSYEQYF. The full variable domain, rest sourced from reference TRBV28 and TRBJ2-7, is DVKVTQSSRYLVKRTGEKVFLECVQDMDHENMFWYRQDPGLGLRLIYFSYDVKMKEKGDIPEGYSVSREKKERFSLILESASTNQTSMYLCASSPGHSYEQYFGPGTRLTVT.

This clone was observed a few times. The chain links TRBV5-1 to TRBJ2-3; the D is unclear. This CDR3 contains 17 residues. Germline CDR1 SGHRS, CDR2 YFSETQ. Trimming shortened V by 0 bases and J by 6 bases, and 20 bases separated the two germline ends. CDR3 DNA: TGCGCCAGCAGCTTGGGGACCGGCAGCCTCACAACCGATACGCAGTATTTT. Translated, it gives CASSLGTGSLTTDTQYF.

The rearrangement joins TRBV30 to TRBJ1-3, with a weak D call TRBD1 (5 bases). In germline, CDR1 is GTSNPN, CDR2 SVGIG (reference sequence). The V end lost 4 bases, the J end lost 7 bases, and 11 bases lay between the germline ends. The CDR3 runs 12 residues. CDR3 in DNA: TGTGCCTGGACCCGGGGGGGGAACACCATATATTTT. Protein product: CAWTRGGNTIYF. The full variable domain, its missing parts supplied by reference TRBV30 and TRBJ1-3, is SQTIHQWPATLVQPVGSPLSLECTVEGTSNPNLYWYRQAAGRGLQLLFYSVGIGQISSEVPQNLSASRPQDRQFILSSKKLLLSDSGFYLCAWTRGGNTIYFGEGSWLTVV.

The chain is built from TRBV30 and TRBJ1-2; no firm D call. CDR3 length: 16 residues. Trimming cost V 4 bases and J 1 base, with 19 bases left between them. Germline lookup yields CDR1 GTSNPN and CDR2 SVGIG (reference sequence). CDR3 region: CAWNTRTRPLNYGYTF. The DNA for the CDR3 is TGTGCCTGGAACACTCGCACACGACCTCTTAACTATGGCTACACCTTC. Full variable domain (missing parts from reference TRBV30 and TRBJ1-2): SQTIHQWPATLVQPVGSPLSLECTVEGTSNPNLYWYRQAAGRGLQLLFYSVGIGQISSEVPQNLSASRPQDRQFILSSKKLLLSDSGFYLCAWNTRTRPLNYGYTFGSGTRLTVV.

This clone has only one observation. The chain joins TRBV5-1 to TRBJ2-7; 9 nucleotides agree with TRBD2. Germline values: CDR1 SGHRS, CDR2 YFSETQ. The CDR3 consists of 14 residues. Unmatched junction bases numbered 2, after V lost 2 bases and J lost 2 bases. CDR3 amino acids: CASSFTSGPYEQYF. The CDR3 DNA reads TGCGCCAGCAGCTTCACTAGCGGGCCCTACGAGCAGTACTTC.

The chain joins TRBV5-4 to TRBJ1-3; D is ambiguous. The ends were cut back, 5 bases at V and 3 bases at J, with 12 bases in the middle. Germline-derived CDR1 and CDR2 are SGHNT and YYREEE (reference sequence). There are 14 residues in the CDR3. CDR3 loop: CASSEGASGNTIYF. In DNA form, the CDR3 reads TGTGCCAGCAGTGAAGGCGCAAGTGGAAACACCATATATTTT.

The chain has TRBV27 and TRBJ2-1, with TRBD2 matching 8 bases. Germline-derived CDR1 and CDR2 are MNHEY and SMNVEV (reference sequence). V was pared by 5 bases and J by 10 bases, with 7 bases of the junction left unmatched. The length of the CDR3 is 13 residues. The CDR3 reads CASSRAGVQEQFF. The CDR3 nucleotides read TGTGCCAGCAGTCGAGCGGGAGTTCAAGAGCAGTTCTTC.

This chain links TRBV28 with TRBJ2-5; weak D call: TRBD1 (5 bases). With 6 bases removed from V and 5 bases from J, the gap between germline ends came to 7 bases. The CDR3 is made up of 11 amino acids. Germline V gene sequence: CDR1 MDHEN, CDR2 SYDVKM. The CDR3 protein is CASSQGETQYF. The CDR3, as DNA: TGTGCCAGCAGCCAGGGCGAGACCCAGTACTTC.

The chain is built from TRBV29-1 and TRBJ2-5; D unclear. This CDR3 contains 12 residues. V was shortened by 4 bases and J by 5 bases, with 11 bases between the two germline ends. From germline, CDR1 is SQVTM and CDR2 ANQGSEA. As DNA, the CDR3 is TGCAGCGTTGGCAAGGGTTCCGAGACCCAGTACTTC. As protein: CSVGKGSETQYF. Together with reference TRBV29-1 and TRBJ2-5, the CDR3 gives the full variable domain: SAVISQKPSRDICQRGTSLTIQCQVDSQVTMMFWYRQQPGQSLTLIATANQGSEATYESGFVIDKFPISRPNLTFSTLTVSNMSPEDSSIYLCSVGKGSETQYFGPGTRLLVL.

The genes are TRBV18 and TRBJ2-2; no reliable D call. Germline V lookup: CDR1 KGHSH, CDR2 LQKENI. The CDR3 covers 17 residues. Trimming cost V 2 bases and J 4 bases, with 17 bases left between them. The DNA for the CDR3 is TGTGCCAGCTCACCAGAAGACTTGAGGCTGGTCACCGGGGAGCTGTTTTTT. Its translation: CASSPEDLRLVTGELFF. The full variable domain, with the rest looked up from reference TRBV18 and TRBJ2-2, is NAGVMQNPRHLVRRRGQEARLRCSPMKGHSHVYWYRQLPEEGLKFMVYLQKENIIDESGMPKERFSAEFPKEGPSILRIQQVVRGDSAAYFCASSPEDLRLVTGELFFGEGSRLTVL.

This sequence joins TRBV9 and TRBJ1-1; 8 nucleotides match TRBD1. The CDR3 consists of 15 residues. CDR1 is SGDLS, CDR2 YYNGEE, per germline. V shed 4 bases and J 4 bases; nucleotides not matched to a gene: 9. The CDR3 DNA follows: TGTGCCAGCAGCTCACCAGGGGGCAGGGTCACTGAAGCTTTCTTT. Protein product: CASSSPGGRVTEAFF.

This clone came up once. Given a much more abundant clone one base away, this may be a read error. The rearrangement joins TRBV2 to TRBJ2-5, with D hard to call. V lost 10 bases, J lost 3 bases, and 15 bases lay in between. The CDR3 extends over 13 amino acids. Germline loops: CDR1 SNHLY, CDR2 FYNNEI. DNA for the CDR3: TGTGCCAACATAGCCTTTCCAAAAGAGACCCAGTACTTC. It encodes CANIAFPKETQYF. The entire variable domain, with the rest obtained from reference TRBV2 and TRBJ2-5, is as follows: EPEVTQTPSHQVTQMGQEVILRCVPISNHLYFYWYRQILGQKVEFLVSFYNNEISEKSEIFDDQFSVERPDGSNFTLKIRSTKLEDSAMYFCANIAFPKETQYFGPGTRLLVL.

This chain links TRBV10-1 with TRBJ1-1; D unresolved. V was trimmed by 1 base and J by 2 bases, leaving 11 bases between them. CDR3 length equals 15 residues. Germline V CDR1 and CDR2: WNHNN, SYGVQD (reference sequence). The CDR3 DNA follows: TGCGCCAGCAGTGAGTTAACGGGTGAAAACACTGAAGCTTTCTTT. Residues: CASSELTGENTEAFF.

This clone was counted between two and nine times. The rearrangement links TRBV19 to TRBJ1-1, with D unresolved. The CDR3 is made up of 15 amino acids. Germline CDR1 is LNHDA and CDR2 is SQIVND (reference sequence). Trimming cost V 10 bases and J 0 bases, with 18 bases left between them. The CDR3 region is CATRPPGSMNTEAFF. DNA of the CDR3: TGTGCCACCCGACCCCCGGGGAGTATGAACACTGAAGCTTTCTTT.

The CDR3 DNA is TGTGCCAGTAGTACCGCCCCAGGGGGCCGAGGCTACACCTTC. This sequence encodes CASSTAPGGRGYTF. This chain uses TRBV19 with TRBJ1-2, with 8 bases that match TRBD1. The CDR3 consists of 14 residues. Germline loops: CDR1 LNHDA, CDR2 SQIVND (reference sequence). With 4 bases clipped from V and 8 bases from J, the junction kept 9 bases outside the gene matches.

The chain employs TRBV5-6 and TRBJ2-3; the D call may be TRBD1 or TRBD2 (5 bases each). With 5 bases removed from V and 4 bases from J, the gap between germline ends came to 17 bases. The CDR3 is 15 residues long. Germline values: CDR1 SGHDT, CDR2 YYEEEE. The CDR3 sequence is CASSYEGPGPDTQYF. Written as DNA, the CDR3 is TGTGCCAGCAGTTACGAGGGGCCCGGTCCAGATACGCAGTATTTT. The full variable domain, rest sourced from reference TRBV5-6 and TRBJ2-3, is DAGVTQSPTHLIKTRGQQVTLRCSPKSGHDTVSWYQQALGQGPQFIFQYYEEEERQRGNFPDRFSGHQFPNYSSELNVNALLLGDSALYLCASSYEGPGPDTQYFGPGTRLTVL.

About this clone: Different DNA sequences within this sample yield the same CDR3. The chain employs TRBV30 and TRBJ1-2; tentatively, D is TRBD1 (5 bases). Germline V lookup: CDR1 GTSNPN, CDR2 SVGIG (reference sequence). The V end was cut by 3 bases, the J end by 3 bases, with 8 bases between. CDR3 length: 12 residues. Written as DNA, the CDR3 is TGTGCCTGGAGCGGGGGAGACTATGGCTACACCTTC. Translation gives CAWSGGDYGYTF.

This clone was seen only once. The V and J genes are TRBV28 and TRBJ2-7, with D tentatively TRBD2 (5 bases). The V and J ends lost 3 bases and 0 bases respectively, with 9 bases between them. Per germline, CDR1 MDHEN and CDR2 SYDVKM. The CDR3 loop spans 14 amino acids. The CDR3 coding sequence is TGTGCCAGCAGTTTTTTTGGGAGCTCCTACGAGCAGTACTTC. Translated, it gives CASSFFGSSYEQYF.